Listed below are T cell receptor beta chains from one sample, sequenced in a study of blood T cell repertoires in COVID-19. Produced via immunoSEQ multiplex PCR; TCRdb's table is partial and in-frame only. The table includes approximately 300,000 clones, about 82% detected once. Sequenced input: peripheral blood. Every receptor here comes from a woman aged 50 to 60 with acute or convalescent COVID-19. Both conserved end residues are part of each CDR3. A D gene is named only where the DNA matches it firmly. Only some rows state a clone size, as once, few, many or a class for expanded clones.

j_call clone_size v_call d_call cdr3_nt cdr3_aa
TRBJ2-1 once TRBV6-5 TRBD1 TGTGCCAGCAGTTACTCCCACAGGGGCCCCTACAATGAGCAGTTCTTC CASSYSHRGPYNEQFF
TRBJ2-5 - TRBV5-1 - TGCGCCAGCAGCTTGGAAAGGGACAACCAAGAGACCCAGTACTTC CASSLERDNQETQYF
TRBJ1-2 - TRBV2 - TGTGCCAGCAGTGGGGACAAGGGTGGCTACACCTTC CASSGDKGGYTF
TRBJ2-3 - TRBV7-2 - TGTGCCAGCAGGTCCATGCGGAGAGCCAGCACAGATACGCAGTATTTT CASRSMRRASTDTQYF
TRBJ2-2 - TRBV6-5 TRBD1 TGTGCCAGCAGTTACACAGGGGACGGCGGGGAGCTGTTTTTT CASSYTGDGGELFF
TRBJ1-1 - TRBV7-9 TRBD1 TGTGCCAGTGACAGGGGGCAGGACGCTGAAGCTTTCTTT CASDRGQDAEAFF
TRBJ2-2 - TRBV10-3 TRBD1 TGTGCCATCAGTGTAACCGGGACAGGGGACACCGGGGAGCTGTTTTTT CAISVTGTGDTGELFF
TRBJ2-3 - TRBV27 - TGTGCCAGCAGTTTACGTCCTCCGGGAAGGGGGTGGACAGATACGCAGTATTTT CASSLRPPGRGWTDTQYF
TRBJ2-7 - TRBV27 - TGTGCCAGCAGTTCCCGACTTACAGGGACCTACGAGCAGTACTTC CASSSRLTGTYEQYF
TRBJ2-3 - TRBV28 TRBD2 TGTGCCAGCAGTTCCGGGACTAGCATATCGACAGATACGCAGTATTTT CASSSGTSISTDTQYF
TRBJ2-3 once TRBV19 - TGTGCCAGTAATGCAGGGGGGAGAGATACGCAGTATTTT CASNAGGRDTQYF
TRBJ2-7 - TRBV9 - TGTGCCAGCAGCTTTTCCGGACTGGGAGAAGGCGAGCAGTACTTC CASSFSGLGEGEQYF
TRBJ1-3 - TRBV2 TRBD1 TGTGCCAGCACTCGACAGGGAAGCTCTGGAAACACCATATATTTT CASTRQGSSGNTIYF
TRBJ1-6 - TRBV6-5 - TGTGCCAGCAGTATCTTAACCAGGGTCCCCCTCCACTTT CASSILTRVPLHF
TRBJ1-1 - TRBV18 TRBD1 TGTGCCAGCTCACCGGGACAGTGGGGAGGTGGCACTGAAGCTTTCTTT CASSPGQWGGGTEAFF
TRBJ2-5 - TRBV5-1 TRBD2 TGCGCCAGCAGCTCGGGGACTAGCGGGAGTGGAGGGGGACAAGAGACCCAGTACTTC CASSSGTSGSGGGQETQYF